This T cell receptor (beta chain) stems from a study of T-cell memory formation after mild COVID-19. Study-level information: Across donors, TCR clusters were largely donor specific.

Trimming removed 2 bases from V and 8 bases from J, with 13 bases in between. The germline gives CDR1 SGHKS, CDR2 YYEKEE (reference sequence). The CDR3 loop spans 13 amino acids. TCRdb redid the calling of the 5' RACE reads with MiXCR, one entry per CDR3 protein. The sample includes roughly 80,000 distinct CDR3 sequences, approximately 25% seen only once; the top ten take 35% to 50%. As to this clonotype: Antigen unknown.

Study findings and constraints: The pre-infection memory compartment contained some responding clones, suggesting cross-reactive memory joined. Clones that contracted from day 15 to 85 had balanced CD4/CD8; later expanders were CD4+ biased.

The sample was PBMCs or a T cell subset sorted from them (not recorded which). V gene TRBV5-5 combines with J gene TRBJ1-2; D remains unclear. This TCR derives from a man younger than 35 who had mild COVID-19 (a few samples of this study predate the infection). Cell type and time point are not known. The CDR3 coding sequence is TGTGCCAGCAGCTTCCCACAGAGTTGGGGCTACACCTTC. Translated, it gives CASSFPQSWGYTF.